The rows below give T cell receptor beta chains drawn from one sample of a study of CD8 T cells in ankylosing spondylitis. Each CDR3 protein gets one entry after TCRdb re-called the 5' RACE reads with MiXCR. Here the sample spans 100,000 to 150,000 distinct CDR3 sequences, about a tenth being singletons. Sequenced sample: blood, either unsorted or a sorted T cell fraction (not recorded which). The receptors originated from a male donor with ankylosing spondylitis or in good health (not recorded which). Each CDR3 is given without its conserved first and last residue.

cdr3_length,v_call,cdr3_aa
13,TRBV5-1,ASSLLALTSETQY
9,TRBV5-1,ASSYGEDLY
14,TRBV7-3,ASSLYSGSSYNEQF
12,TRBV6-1,ASTPPGQGPGQY
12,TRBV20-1,SEKRTSGSSEQF
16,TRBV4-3,ASSQDYLAEGPIGTQY
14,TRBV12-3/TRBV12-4,ASRRPGTSGDNEQF
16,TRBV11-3,ASSLVSSRRTLTTEAF
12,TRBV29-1,SVGEGASYNEQF
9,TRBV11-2,ASSLGPMQF
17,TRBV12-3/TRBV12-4,ASSLAPEEAWRSTDTQY
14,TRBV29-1,SVEDRGTSRGNEQF
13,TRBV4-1,ASSGRRQENNEQF
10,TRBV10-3,AISLREDEQY
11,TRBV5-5,ASSWTVQETQY
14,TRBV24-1,ATSDKSGSSYNEQF
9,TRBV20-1,SASTGKGYT
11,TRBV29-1,SWEPALGETQY
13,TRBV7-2,ASSRRAGEAGELF
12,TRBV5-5,ASSINRVNQPQH
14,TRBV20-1,SARAGGAGAGETQY
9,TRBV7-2,ASSPRSEAF
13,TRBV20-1,SARQPVLGNEKLF